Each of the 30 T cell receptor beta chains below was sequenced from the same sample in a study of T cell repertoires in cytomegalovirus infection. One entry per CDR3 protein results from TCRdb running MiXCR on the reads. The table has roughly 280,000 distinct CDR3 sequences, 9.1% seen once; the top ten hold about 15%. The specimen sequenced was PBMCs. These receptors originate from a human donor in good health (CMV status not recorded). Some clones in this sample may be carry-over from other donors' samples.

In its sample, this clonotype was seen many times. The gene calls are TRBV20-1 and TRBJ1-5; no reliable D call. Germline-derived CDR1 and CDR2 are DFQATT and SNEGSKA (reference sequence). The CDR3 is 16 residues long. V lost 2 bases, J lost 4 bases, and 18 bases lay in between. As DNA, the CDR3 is TGCAGTGCTAGACCCTCACGGGGAGGGCTAAATCAGCCCCAGCATTTT. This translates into CSARPSRGGLNQPQHF.

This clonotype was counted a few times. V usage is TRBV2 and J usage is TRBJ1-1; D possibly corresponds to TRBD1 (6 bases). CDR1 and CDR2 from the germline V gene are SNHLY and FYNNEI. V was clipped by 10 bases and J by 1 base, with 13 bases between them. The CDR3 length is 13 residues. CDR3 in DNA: TGTGCCACCACAGGGTGGAGGAACACTGAAGCTTTCTTT. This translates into CATTGWRNTEAFF.

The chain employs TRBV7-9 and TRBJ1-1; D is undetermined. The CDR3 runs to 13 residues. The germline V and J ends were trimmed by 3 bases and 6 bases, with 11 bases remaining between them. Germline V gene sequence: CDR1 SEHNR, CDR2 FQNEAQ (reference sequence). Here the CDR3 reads CASSFNTEAEAFF. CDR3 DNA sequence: TGTGCCAGCAGCTTCAATACCGAGGCTGAAGCTTTCTTT.

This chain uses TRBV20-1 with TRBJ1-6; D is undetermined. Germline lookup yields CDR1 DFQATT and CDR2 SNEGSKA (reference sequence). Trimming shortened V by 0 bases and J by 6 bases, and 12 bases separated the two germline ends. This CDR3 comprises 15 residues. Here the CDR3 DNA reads TGCAGTGCTAGAGATCGGGCCGGCAGTAATTCACCCCTCCACTTT. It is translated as CSARDRAGSNSPLHF.

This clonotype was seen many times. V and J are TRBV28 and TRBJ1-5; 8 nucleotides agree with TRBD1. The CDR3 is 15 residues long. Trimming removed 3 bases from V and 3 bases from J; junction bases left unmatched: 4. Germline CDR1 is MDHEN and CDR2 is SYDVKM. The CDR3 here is CASSFSGGTNQPQHF. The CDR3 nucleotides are TGTGCCAGCAGTTTCTCAGGGGGCACCAATCAGCCCCAGCATTTT.

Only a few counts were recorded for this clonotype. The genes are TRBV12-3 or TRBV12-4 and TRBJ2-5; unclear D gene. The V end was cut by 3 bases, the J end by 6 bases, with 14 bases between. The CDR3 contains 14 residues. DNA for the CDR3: TGTGCCAGCAGTTTGGGTCTAGACGCGAAGACCCAGTACTTC. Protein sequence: CASSLGLDAKTQYF.

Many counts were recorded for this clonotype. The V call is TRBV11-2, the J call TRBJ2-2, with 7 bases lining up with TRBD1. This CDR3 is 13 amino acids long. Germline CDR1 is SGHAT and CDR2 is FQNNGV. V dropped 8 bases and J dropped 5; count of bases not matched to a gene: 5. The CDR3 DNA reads TGTGCCAGCCGTTCAGGGGGAACCGGGGAGCTGTTTTTT. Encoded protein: CASRSGGTGELFF. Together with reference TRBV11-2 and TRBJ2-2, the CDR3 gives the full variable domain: EAGVAQSPRYKIIEKRQSVAFWCNPISGHATLYWYQQILGQGPKLLIQFQNNGVVDDSQLPKDRFSAERLKGVDSTLKIQPAKLEDSAVYLCASRSGGTGELFFGEGSRLTVL.

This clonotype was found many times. The CDR3 loop is CASSFTDRDYEQYF. The CDR3 DNA sequence: TGTGCCAGCAGCTTCACGGACAGGGACTACGAGCAGTACTTC. The J gene is TRBJ2-7, the V gene TRBV7-8; 8 nucleotides line up with TRBD1. V shed 3 bases and J 3 bases; nucleotides not matched to a gene: 4. CDR1 and CDR2 (germline): SGHVS, FQNEAQ. The length of the CDR3 is 14 residues.

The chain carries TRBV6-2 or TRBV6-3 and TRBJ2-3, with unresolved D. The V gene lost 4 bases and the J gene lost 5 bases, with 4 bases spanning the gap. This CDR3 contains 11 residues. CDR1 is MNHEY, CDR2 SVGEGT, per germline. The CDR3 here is CASSSIDTQYF. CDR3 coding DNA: TGTGCCAGCAGTTCCATAGATACGCAGTATTTT.

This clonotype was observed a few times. In DNA form, the CDR3 reads TGTGCCAGTAGTACTACCCAGGGGCGATACACCGGGGAGCTGTTTTTT. It translates to CASSTTQGRYTGELFF. The V gene is TRBV19, the J gene TRBJ2-2; D perhaps matches TRBD1 (6 bases). V was cut by 4 bases and J by 3 bases, with 15 bases left in between. The CDR3 totals 16 residues. Germline values: CDR1 LNHDA, CDR2 SQIVND (reference sequence).

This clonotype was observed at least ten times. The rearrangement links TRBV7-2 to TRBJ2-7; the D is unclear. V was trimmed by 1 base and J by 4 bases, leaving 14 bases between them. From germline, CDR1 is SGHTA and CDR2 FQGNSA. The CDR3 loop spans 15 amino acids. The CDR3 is CASSLDTLRSYEQYF. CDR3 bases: TGTGCCAGCAGCTTAGACACCCTACGATCGTACGAGCAGTACTTC.

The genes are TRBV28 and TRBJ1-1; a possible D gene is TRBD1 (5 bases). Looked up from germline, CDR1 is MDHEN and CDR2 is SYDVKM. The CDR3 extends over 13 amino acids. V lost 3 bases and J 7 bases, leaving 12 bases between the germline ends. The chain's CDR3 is CASSFLGRNEAFF. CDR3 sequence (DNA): TGTGCCAGCAGTTTTCTGGGGCGTAATGAAGCTTTCTTT.

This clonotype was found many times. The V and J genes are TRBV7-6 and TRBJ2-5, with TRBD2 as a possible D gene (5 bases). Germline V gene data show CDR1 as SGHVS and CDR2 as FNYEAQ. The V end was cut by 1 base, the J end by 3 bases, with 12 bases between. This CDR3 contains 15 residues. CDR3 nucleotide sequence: TGTGCCAGCAGCTTAGGCAGAGGGAAGGAAGAGACCCAGTACTTC. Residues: CASSLGRGKEETQYF.

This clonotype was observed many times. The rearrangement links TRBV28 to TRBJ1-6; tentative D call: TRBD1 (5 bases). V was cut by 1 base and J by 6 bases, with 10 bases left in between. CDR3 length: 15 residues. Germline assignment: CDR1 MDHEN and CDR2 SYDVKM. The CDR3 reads CASSLSGRRNSPLHF. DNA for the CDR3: TGTGCCAGCAGTTTATCGGGACGACGTAATTCACCCCTCCACTTT.

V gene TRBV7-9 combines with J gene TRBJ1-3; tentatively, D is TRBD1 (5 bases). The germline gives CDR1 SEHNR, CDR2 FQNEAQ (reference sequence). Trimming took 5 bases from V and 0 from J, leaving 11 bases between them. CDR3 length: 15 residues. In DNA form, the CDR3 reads TGTGCCAGCAGCCCGACAGTCCCCTCTGGAAACACCATATATTTT. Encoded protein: CASSPTVPSGNTIYF.

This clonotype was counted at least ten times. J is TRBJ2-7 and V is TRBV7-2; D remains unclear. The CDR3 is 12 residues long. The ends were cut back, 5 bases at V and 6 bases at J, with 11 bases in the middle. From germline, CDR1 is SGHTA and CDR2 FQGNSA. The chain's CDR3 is CASSMTAREQYF. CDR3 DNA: TGTGCCAGCAGCATGACGGCGCGCGAGCAGTACTTC.

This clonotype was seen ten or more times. The CDR3 DNA reads as TGTGCCAGCAGCTCCCGAGGTGGAAGCTCTGGAAACACCATATATTTT. Translation: CASSSRGGSSGNTIYF. The genes are TRBV7-2 and TRBJ1-3; D gene ambiguous. Germline V gene data show CDR1 as SGHTA and CDR2 as FQGNSA. V shed 4 bases and J shed 0 bases, with 13 bases lying between them. This CDR3 comprises 16 residues.

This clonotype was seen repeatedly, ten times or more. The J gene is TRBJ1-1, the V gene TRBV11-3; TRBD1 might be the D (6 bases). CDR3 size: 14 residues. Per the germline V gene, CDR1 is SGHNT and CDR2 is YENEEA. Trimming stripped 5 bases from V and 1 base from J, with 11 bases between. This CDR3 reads CASSIQGKNTEAFF. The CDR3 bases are TGTGCCAGCAGCATACAGGGTAAGAACACTGAAGCTTTCTTT. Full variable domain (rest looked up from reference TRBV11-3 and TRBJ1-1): EAGVVQSPRYKIIEKKQPVAFWCNPISGHNTLYWYLQNLGQGPELLIRYENEEAVDDSQLPKDRFSAERLKGVDSTLKIQPAELGDSAVYLCASSIQGKNTEAFFGQGTRLTVV.

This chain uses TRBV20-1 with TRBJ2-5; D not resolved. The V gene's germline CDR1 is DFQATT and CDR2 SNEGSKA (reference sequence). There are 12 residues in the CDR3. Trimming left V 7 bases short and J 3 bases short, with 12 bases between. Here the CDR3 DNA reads TGCAGTGAGAGTACGGACGAAGAGACCCAGTACTTC. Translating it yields CSESTDEETQYF.

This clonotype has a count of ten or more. The CDR3 nucleotides read TGTGCCAGCAGATGGGGACTCACAGATACGCAGTATTTT. It is translated as CASRWGLTDTQYF. This chain links TRBV12-3 or TRBV12-4 with TRBJ2-3; D may be TRBD2 (6 bases). The CDR3 has 13 residues. V lost 6 bases, J lost 2 bases, and 9 bases lay in between.

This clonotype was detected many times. The CDR3 bases are TGTGCCAGCAGTCTCGGGACAGGCGCGCATGAAGCTTTCTTT. Translating it yields CASSLGTGAHEAFF. The V call is TRBV6-1, the J call TRBJ1-1; 8 bases align to TRBD1. Germline V gene lookup returns CDR1 MNHNS and CDR2 SASEGT. Germline trimming cut 5 bases from V and 7 bases from J; bases unmatched to any gene: 9. The CDR3 sequence is 14 residues long.

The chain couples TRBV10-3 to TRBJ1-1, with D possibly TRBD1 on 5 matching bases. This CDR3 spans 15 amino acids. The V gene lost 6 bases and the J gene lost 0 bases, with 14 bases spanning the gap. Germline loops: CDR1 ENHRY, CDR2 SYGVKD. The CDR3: CAISGTGLMNTEAFF. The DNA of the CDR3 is TGTGCCATCAGCGGAACGGGACTGATGAACACTGAAGCTTTCTTT.

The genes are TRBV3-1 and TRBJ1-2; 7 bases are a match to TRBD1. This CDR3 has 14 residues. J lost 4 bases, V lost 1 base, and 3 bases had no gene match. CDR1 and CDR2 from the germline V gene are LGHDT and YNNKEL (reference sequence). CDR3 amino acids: CASSQGTGFYGYTF. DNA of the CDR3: TGTGCCAGCAGCCAAGGGACAGGCTTCTATGGCTACACCTTC.

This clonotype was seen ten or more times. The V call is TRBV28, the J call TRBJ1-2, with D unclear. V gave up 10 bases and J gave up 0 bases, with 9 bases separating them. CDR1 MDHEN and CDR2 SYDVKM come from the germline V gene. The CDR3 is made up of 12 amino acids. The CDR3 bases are TGTGCCACCAGCCTGACTAACTATGGCTACACCTTC. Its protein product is CATSLTNYGYTF.

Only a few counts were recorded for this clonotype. This CDR3 is CSVAQGQGTTEAFF. The CDR3 bases are TGCAGCGTCGCCCAGGGACAGGGGACCACTGAAGCTTTCTTT. The chain joins TRBV29-1 to TRBJ1-1; 10 nucleotides align to TRBD1. The CDR3 loop spans 14 amino acids. The V gene end was trimmed by 6 bases and the J gene end by 4 bases; junction bases not matched to a gene: 8. Germline V gene sequence: CDR1 SQVTM, CDR2 ANQGSEA.

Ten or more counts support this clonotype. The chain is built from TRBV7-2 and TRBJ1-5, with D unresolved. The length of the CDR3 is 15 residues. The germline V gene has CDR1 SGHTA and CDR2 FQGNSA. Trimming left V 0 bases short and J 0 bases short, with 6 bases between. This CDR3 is CASSLAHLSNQPQHF. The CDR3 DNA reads TGTGCCAGCAGCTTAGCGCACCTTAGCAATCAGCCCCAGCATTTT.

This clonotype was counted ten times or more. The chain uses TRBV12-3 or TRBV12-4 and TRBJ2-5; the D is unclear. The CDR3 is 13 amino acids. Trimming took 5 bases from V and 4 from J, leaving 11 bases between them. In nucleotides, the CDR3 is TGTGCCAGCAGTCCCCAGGTCCCAGAGACCCAGTACTTC. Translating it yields CASSPQVPETQYF.

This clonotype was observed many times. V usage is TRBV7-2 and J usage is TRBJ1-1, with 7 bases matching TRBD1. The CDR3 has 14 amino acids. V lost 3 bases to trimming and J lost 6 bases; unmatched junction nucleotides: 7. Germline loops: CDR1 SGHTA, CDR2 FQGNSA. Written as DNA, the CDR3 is TGTGCCAGCAGCTTTAAGGGGGCGACCGCTGAAGCTTTCTTT. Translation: CASSFKGATAEAFF. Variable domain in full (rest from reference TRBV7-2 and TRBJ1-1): GAGVSQSPSNKVTEKGKDVELRCDPISGHTALYWYRQSLGQGLEFLIYFQGNSAPDKSGLPSDRFSAERTGGSVSTLTIQRTQQEDSAVYLCASSFKGATAEAFFGQGTRLTVV.

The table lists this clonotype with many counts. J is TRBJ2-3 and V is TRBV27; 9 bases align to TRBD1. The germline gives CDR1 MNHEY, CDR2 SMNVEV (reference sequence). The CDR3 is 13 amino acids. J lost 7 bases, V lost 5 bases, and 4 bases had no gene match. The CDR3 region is CASSPGTGNTQYF. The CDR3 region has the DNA TGTGCCAGCAGTCCCGGGACAGGGAATACGCAGTATTTT.

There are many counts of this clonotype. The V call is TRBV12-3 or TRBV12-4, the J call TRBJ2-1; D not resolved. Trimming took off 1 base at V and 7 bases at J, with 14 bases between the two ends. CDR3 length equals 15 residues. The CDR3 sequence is CASSLGRTSLNEQFF. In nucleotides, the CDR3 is TGTGCCAGCAGTTTAGGGCGGACCTCCTTGAATGAGCAGTTCTTC.